This T cell receptor beta chain stems from a study of early T cells in non-severe SARS-CoV-2 infection. Trimming removed 4 bases from V and 1 base from J, with 14 bases in between. This CDR3 has 15 residues. CDR1 MDHEN and CDR2 SYDVKM come from the germline V gene. From the 5' RACE reads, TCRdb called clonotypes with MiXCR, one entry per CDR3 protein. The table records tens of thousands of distinct CDR3 sequences, about 15% of them present only once. The clonotype originates from an adult who was a healthcare worker with PCR-confirmed SARS-CoV-2 infection or an uninfected control (not recorded which). The V gene is TRBV28, the J gene TRBJ2-7, with D perhaps matching TRBD1 or TRBD2 (6 bases each). The starting material was whole blood, obtained at baseline. The CDR3: CASSSQGGGSYEQYF. In DNA, the CDR3 is TGTGCCAGCAGTTCCCAAGGAGGGGGTTCCTACGAGCAGTACTTC.